The clone carrying this T cell receptor beta chain was recorded a few times. The antigen remains undetermined. TCRdb re-called the 5' RACE reads through MiXCR, storing one row per CDR3 protein. The data contain 240,000 or so distinct CDR3 sequences, about 9.1% of them seen just once; the ten biggest clones take up around 7%. The data derive from a study of CD8 T cells in ankylosing spondylitis. Study results and caveats: There was a TCR beta motif, made of several highly homologous variants, that appeared characteristic of ankylosing spondylitis blood. Relatively rare in peripheral blood, disease-linked clones were also CD8+.

V lost 7 bases and J 1 base, leaving 13 bases between the germline ends. The CDR3 has 14 residues. Germline V CDR1 and CDR2: SNHLY, FYNNEI. The specimen was blood, either unsorted or a sorted T cell fraction (not recorded which). The sequence derives from a male donor with ankylosing spondylitis or in good health (not recorded which). The chain recombines TRBV2 with TRBJ1-1, with D tentatively TRBD1 (5 bases). This CDR3 is CASNQWGSNTEAFF. Here the CDR3 DNA reads TGTGCCAGCAACCAATGGGGCTCGAACACTGAAGCTTTCTTT.